This entry lists 28 T cell receptor beta chains sequenced from one sample in a study of T cell repertoires in cytomegalovirus infection. Each CDR3 protein is one row after TCRdb ran MiXCR on the reads. The data contain 370,000 or so distinct CDR3 sequences, nearly 35% of them singletons. What these receptors recognize is not known. The specimen was cultured PBMCs, collected from culture after CMV antigen stimulation. These receptors were obtained from a human donor in good health (CMV status not recorded). Some clones in this sample may be carry-over from other donors' samples.

In this sample, this clonotype is medium-sized. The rearrangement joins TRBV6-6 to TRBJ2-1; D perhaps matches TRBD2 (7 bases). This CDR3 region has 18 residues. The V end was cut by 0 bases, the J end by 4 bases, with 19 bases between. Germline V gene lookup returns CDR1 MNHNY and CDR2 SVGAGI (reference sequence). For the CDR3, the DNA is TGTGCCAGCAGTTACTCGATCCCGCGGGGGCTCTTATACAATGAGCAGTTCTTC. Translation: CASSYSIPRGLLYNEQFF.

This clonotype has at least ten counts. This chain uses TRBV28 with TRBJ1-6; possible D gene TRBD1, 5 bases. There are 14 residues in the CDR3. Trimming left V 6 bases short and J 7 bases short, with 13 bases between. Germline V CDR1 and CDR2: MDHEN, SYDVKM. CDR3 DNA: TGTGCCAGCAGGCCGGGACGGCTCAATTCACCCCTCCACTTT. The encoded protein is CASRPGRLNSPLHF.

This clonotype was recorded at least ten times. The chain is built from TRBV7-2 and TRBJ2-4; TRBD2 is a possible D gene (5 bases). The V gene's germline CDR1 is SGHTA and CDR2 FQGNSA. This CDR3 region has 11 residues. V gave up 8 bases and J gave up 8 bases, with 10 bases separating them. CDR3 sequence (DNA): TGTGCCAGCGCCCGGGAAGACATTCAGTACTTC. Encoded protein: CASAREDIQYF.

This clonotype has only a few counts. The V call is TRBV7-2, the J call TRBJ2-5, with D uncertain. The CDR3 totals 11 residues. Trimming took off 5 bases at V and 5 bases at J, with 6 bases between the two ends. CDR1 and CDR2 from the germline V gene are SGHTA and FQGNSA. The CDR3 coding sequence is TGTGCCAGCAGCCACGGGGAGACCCAGTACTTC. Its translation is CASSHGETQYF.

The chain uses TRBV7-2 and TRBJ2-3, with D maybe TRBD1 (5 bases). This CDR3 comprises 16 residues. V was trimmed by 5 bases and J by 2 bases, leaving 17 bases between them. Looked up from germline, CDR1 is SGHTA and CDR2 is FQGNSA. This CDR3 is CASSLGISRDTDTQYF. DNA for the CDR3: TGTGCCAGCAGCCTGGGAATCAGCAGGGACACAGATACGCAGTATTTT. The whole variable domain, remainder taken from reference TRBV7-2 and TRBJ2-3, is GAGVSQSPSNKVTEKGKDVELRCDPISGHTALYWYRQSLGQGLEFLIYFQGNSAPDKSGLPSDRFSAERTGGSVSTLTIQRTQQEDSAVYLCASSLGISRDTDTQYFGPGTRLTVL.

This chain joins TRBV7-9 and TRBJ2-6, with a tentative D call TRBD1 (5 bases). Germline CDR1 reads SEHNR; CDR2 reads FQNEAQ (reference sequence). V was clipped by 1 base and J by 16 bases, with 17 bases between them. The CDR3 is made up of 14 amino acids. The CDR3 DNA sequence: TGTGCCAGCAGCTTAGGGGGCGTACCCCTCCTGCTGACTTTC. Protein: CASSLGGVPLLLTF.

This clonotype was observed a few times. The rearrangement uses TRBV12-3 or TRBV12-4 and TRBJ1-6; 10 bases agree with TRBD1. The CDR3 is made up of 15 amino acids. The V segment lost 7 bases and the J segment 7 bases; nucleotides outside the gene matches: 7. In nucleotides, the CDR3 is TGTGCCAGCAATTGGACAGGGGGAAAGAATTCACCCCTCCACTTT. This gives the protein CASNWTGGKNSPLHF.

The rearrangement joins TRBV6-2 or TRBV6-3 to TRBJ2-1, with 8 bases matching TRBD2. Germline CDR1 is MNHEY and CDR2 is SVGEGT. This CDR3 comprises 14 residues. J lost 3 bases, V lost 7 bases, and 5 bases had no gene match. The CDR3 protein is CASKRSGGYNEQFF. The CDR3 DNA sequence: TGTGCCAGCAAAAGGAGCGGGGGCTACAATGAGCAGTTCTTC.

V usage is TRBV11-3 and J usage is TRBJ2-3, with a tentative D call TRBD2 (7 bases). The CDR3 spans 15 residues. Germline V CDR1 and CDR2: SGHNT, YENEEA. This CDR3 is CASSGGFIYTDTQYF. CDR3 DNA sequence: TGTGCATCGTCGGGGGGCTTCATTTACACAGATACGCAGTATTTT.

This clonotype was seen only a few times. The chain has TRBV4-1 and TRBJ2-2; 10 bases align to TRBD2. Trimming took 1 base from V and 5 from J; bases not matched to a gene: 4. This CDR3 contains 16 residues. Germline CDR1 and CDR2: MGHRA and YSYEKL. The CDR3 loop reads CASSQGGTSVTGELFF. The DNA of the CDR3 is TGCGCCAGCAGCCAAGGGGGGACTAGCGTAACCGGGGAGCTGTTTTTT.

This clonotype occurred a few times. This chain links TRBV7-2 with TRBJ2-7; D is uncertain. Germline V gives CDR1 SGHTA, CDR2 FQGNSA. Trimming stripped 1 base from V and 0 bases from J, with 13 bases between. There are 16 residues in the CDR3. Here the CDR3 reads CASSLGLSSTSYEQYF. The CDR3 nucleotides read TGTGCCAGCAGCTTAGGGTTGAGCAGCACCTCCTACGAGCAGTACTTC. The full variable domain, rest sourced from reference TRBV7-2 and TRBJ2-7, is GAGVSQSPSNKVTEKGKDVELRCDPISGHTALYWYRQSLGQGLEFLIYFQGNSAPDKSGLPSDRFSAERTGGSVSTLTIQRTQQEDSAVYLCASSLGLSSTSYEQYFGPGTRLTVT.

This clonotype was seen repeatedly, ten times or more. The chain links TRBV7-2 to TRBJ2-2, with D hard to call. The germline V gene encodes CDR1 SGHTA and CDR2 FQGNSA. The CDR3 spans 14 residues. Trimming left V 6 bases short and J 1 base short, with 9 bases between. The CDR3, as DNA: TGTGCCAGCAGTTCGACTCGGAACACCGGGGAGCTGTTTTTT. Its translation: CASSSTRNTGELFF.

This clonotype was observed a handful of times. This sequence joins TRBV28 and TRBJ2-4; D is undetermined. Germline assignment: CDR1 MDHEN and CDR2 SYDVKM. The length of the CDR3 is 12 residues. As DNA, the CDR3 is TGTGCATCAGGAATAGCCAAAAACATTCAGTACTTC. Amino acids: CASGIAKNIQYF. The full variable domain, rest sourced from reference TRBV28 and TRBJ2-4, is DVKVTQSSRYLVKRTGEKVFLECVQDMDHENMFWYRQDPGLGLRLIYFSYDVKMKEKGDIPEGYSVSREKKERFSLILESASTNQTSMYLCASGIAKNIQYFGAGTRLSVL.

There are a few counts of this clonotype. V and J are TRBV6-5 and TRBJ1-1; D not resolved. V was clipped by 3 bases and J by 2 bases, with 10 bases between them. Germline loops: CDR1 MNHEY, CDR2 SVGAGI. This CDR3 contains 14 residues. The CDR3 nucleotides read TGTGCCAGCAGTTATAGGTTGAGTAACACTGAAGCTTTCTTT. Its translation is CASSYRLSNTEAFF.

This clonotype was found a few times. The CDR3 protein is CASRTLATGTGELFF. CDR3 coding DNA: TGTGCCAGTAGGACCCTCGCGACGGGCACCGGGGAGCTGTTTTTT. The chain couples TRBV19 to TRBJ2-2; D unresolved. V lost 6 bases and J 4 bases, leaving 15 bases between the germline ends. CDR3 length: 15 residues. Germline V gene sequence: CDR1 LNHDA, CDR2 SQIVND (reference sequence).

V usage is TRBV27 and J usage is TRBJ1-6; tentatively, D is TRBD1 (6 bases). The CDR3 sequence is 14 residues long. The germline V and J ends were trimmed by 5 bases and 7 bases, with 12 bases remaining between them. Germline V gives CDR1 MNHEY, CDR2 SMNVEV (reference sequence). CDR3 bases: TGTGCCAGCAGTACCAGACAGGAAAATTCACCCCTCCACTTT. Translated, it gives CASSTRQENSPLHF.

This clonotype has a handful of counts. This chain joins TRBV27 and TRBJ2-6; tentative D call: TRBD1 (6 bases). This CDR3 has 17 amino acids. Germline CDR1 MNHEY, CDR2 SMNVEV (reference sequence). The germline V and J ends were trimmed by 10 bases and 0 bases, with 19 bases remaining between them. The DNA of the CDR3 is TGTGCCACCTCTCTTCAGGGGATACTCTCTGGGGCCAACGTCCTGACTTTC. This encodes CATSLQGILSGANVLTF.

This clonotype has ten or more counts. The rearrangement links TRBV7-2 to TRBJ2-7; 9 nucleotides match TRBD1. Germline V gene sequence: CDR1 SGHTA, CDR2 FQGNSA. Trimming took 1 base from V and 2 from J; bases not matched to a gene: 3. This CDR3 has 15 residues. CDR3: CASSLEWDRAYEQYF. The CDR3 DNA follows: TGTGCCAGCAGCTTAGAGTGGGACAGGGCCTACGAGCAGTACTTC.

The rearrangement joins TRBV19 to TRBJ2-2; D gene unclear. Trimming took off 5 bases at V and 0 bases at J, with 13 bases between the two ends. Looked up from germline, CDR1 is LNHDA and CDR2 is SQIVND (reference sequence). The CDR3 runs to 16 residues. The CDR3 sequence is CASSRQIASNTGELFF. The CDR3 nucleotides are TGTGCCAGTAGTCGGCAAATAGCTTCGAACACCGGGGAGCTGTTTTTT.

V is TRBV11-2 and J is TRBJ1-4; unclear D gene. Germline-derived CDR1 and CDR2 are SGHAT and FQNNGV. This CDR3 region has 17 residues. Trimming stripped 1 base from V and 0 bases from J, with 12 bases between. CDR3 region: CASSLGLRDTTNEKLFF. The CDR3 DNA reads as TGTGCCAGCAGCTTAGGTCTCCGGGATACAACTAATGAAAAACTGTTTTTT.

The chain carries TRBV6-2 or TRBV6-3 and TRBJ2-7; TRBD1 is a possible D gene (6 bases). Germline CDR1 MNHEY, CDR2 SVGEGT. V was cut by 4 bases and J by 3 bases, with 10 bases left in between. This CDR3 has 13 amino acids. CDR3 residues: CASSSAGVYEQYV. As DNA, the CDR3 is TGTGCCAGCAGTTCGGCAGGGGTCTACGAGCAGTACGTC.

The J gene is TRBJ1-1, the V gene TRBV28, with D tentatively TRBD1 (6 bases). This CDR3 contains 11 residues. Trimming left V 5 bases short and J 10 bases short, with 11 bases between. Germline-derived CDR1 and CDR2 are MDHEN and SYDVKM. The CDR3 DNA is TGTGCCAGCAGTGTACCCAGGGGAGCTTTCTTT. It codes for CASSVPRGAFF.

This chain connects TRBV6-6 to TRBJ2-2; 10 bases are shared with TRBD2. This CDR3 region has 14 residues. V was clipped by 5 bases and J by 7 bases; unmatched bases: 4. Germline-derived CDR1 and CDR2 are MNHNY and SVGAGI (reference sequence). CDR3 bases: TGTGCCAGCAGTACTAGCGGGATTGGCGGGGAGCTGTTTTTT. Protein: CASSTSGIGGELFF.

The chain combines TRBV4-2 with TRBJ2-6; TRBD1 matches 11 bases. This CDR3 spans 19 amino acids. The V gene end was trimmed by 5 bases and the J gene end by 4 bases; junction bases not matched to a gene: 13. Germline CDR1 and CDR2: LGHNA and YNFKEQ. CDR3 amino acids: CASSLENGQGASGANVLTF. In nucleotides, the CDR3 is TGTGCCAGCAGCTTAGAGAATGGACAGGGGGCATCAGGGGCCAACGTCCTGACTTTC.

A note on this clonotype: Mismatch with germline at one junction end may stem from a read error. The chain carries TRBV6-5 and TRBJ2-5; D ambiguous. CDR1 is MNHEY, CDR2 SVGAGI, per germline. The CDR3 runs 15 residues. The CDR3, as DNA: TGTGCCAGCAGTTACTCGCGGTCCTACCAAGAGAACCAGTACTTC. Translation: CASSYSRSYQENQYF.

The chain joins TRBV4-1 to TRBJ2-1; TRBD2 is a possible D gene (7 bases). CDR1 MGHRA and CDR2 YSYEKL come from the germline V gene. V lost 4 bases and J lost 1, with 17 bases in between. CDR3 length: 17 residues. The DNA of the CDR3 is TGCGCCAGCAGCCCAGGGCCGGGGAGGGGGTCCTACAATGAGCAGTTCTTC. Translation gives CASSPGPGRGSYNEQFF.

The rearrangement joins TRBV7-2 to TRBJ1-1, with a tentative D call TRBD1 (5 bases). From germline, CDR1 is SGHTA and CDR2 FQGNSA. The CDR3 length is 14 residues. Trimming took off 2 bases at V and 1 base at J, with 8 bases between the two ends. The CDR3 reads CASSLLTANTEAFF. The DNA of the CDR3 is TGTGCCAGCAGCTTATTGACAGCGAACACTGAAGCTTTCTTT.

This clonotype was detected a few times. J is TRBJ2-1 and V is TRBV27; TRBD1 matches 7 bases. The CDR3 covers 15 residues. Germline V gene lookup returns CDR1 MNHEY and CDR2 SMNVEV (reference sequence). The junction had 8 bases not matched to a gene; V was cut back by 1 base and J by 8 bases. CDR3 protein: CASSLLGQTTYEQFF. CDR3 nucleotides: TGTGCCAGCAGTTTATTGGGACAGACTACATATGAGCAGTTCTTC.